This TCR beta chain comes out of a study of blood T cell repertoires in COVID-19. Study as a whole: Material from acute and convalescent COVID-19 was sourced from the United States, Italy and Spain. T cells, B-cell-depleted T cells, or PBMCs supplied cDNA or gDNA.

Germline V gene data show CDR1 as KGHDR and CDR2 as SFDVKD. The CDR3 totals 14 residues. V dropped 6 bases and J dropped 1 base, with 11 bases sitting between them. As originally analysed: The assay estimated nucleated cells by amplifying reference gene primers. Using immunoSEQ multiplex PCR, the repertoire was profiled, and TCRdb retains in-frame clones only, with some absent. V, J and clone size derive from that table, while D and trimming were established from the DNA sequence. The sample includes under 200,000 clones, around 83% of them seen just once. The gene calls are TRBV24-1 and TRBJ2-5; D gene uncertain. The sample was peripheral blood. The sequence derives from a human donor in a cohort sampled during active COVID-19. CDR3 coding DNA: TGTGCCACCAGTAGTAGTCTATTCCAAGAGACCCAGTACTTC. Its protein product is CATSSSLFQETQYF.